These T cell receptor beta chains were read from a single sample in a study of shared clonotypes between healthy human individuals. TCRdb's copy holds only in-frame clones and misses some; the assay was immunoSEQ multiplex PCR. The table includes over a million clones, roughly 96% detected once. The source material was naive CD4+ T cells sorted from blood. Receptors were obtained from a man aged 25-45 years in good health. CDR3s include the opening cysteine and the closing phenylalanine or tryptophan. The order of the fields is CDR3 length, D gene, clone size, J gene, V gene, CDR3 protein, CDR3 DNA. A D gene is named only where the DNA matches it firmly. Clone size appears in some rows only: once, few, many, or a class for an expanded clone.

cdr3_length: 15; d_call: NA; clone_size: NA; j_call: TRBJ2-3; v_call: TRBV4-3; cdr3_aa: CASSQRGQRTDTQYF; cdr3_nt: TGCGCCAGCAGCCAGAGGGGACAACGCACAGATACGCAGTATTTT
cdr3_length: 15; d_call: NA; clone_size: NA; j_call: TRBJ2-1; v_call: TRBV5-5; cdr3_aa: CASSLQESSYNEQFF; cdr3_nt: TGTGCCAGCAGCTTGCAGGAGAGCTCCTACAATGAGCAGTTCTTC
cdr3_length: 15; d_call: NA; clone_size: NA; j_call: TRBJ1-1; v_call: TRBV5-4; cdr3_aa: CASSLRFQGFTEAFF; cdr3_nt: TGTGCCAGCAGCTTGAGATTTCAGGGTTTCACTGAAGCTTTCTTT
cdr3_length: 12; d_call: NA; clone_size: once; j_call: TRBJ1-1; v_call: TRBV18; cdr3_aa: CASSPGRTEAFF; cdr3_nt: TGTGCCAGCTCACCAGGGAGGACTGAAGCTTTCTTT
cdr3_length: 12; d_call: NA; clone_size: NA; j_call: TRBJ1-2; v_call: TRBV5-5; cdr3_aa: CASSLANYGYTF; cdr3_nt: TGTGCCAGCAGCTTGGCTAACTATGGCTACACCTTC
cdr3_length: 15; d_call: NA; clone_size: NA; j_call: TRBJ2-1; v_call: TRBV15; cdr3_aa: CATSRVQGPYNEQFF; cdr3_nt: TGTGCCACCAGCAGGGTACAAGGCCCCTACAATGAGCAGTTCTTC
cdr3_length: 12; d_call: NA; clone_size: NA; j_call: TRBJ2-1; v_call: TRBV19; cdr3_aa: CASSIAGDEQFF; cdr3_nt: TGTGCCAGTAGTATAGCGGGAGATGAGCAGTTCTTC
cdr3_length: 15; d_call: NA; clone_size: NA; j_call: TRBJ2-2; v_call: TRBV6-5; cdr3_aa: CASSLEAGRTGELFF; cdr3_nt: TGTGCCAGCAGTTTAGAAGCGGGCAGAACCGGGGAGCTGTTTTTT
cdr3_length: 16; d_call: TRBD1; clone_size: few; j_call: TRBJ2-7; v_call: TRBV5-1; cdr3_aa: CASSFTSGTGDGEQYF; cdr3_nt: TGCGCCAGCAGCTTCACTTCCGGGACAGGGGACGGCGAGCAGTACTTC
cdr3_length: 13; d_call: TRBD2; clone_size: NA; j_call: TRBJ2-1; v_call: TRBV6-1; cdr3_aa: CASGVSGSNEQFF; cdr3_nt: TGTGCCTCGGGGGTTAGCGGGTCCAATGAGCAGTTCTTC
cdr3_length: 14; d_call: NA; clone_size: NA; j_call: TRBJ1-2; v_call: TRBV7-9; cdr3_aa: CASSLGTLNYGYTF; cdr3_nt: TGTGCCAGCAGCTTAGGGACATTGAACTATGGCTACACCTTC
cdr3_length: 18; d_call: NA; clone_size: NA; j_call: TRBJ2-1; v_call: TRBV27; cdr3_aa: CASSIRLRKVQPDTEQFF; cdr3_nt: TGTGCCAGCAGTATTAGGCTACGGAAAGTCCAACCAGACACTGAGCAGTTCTTC
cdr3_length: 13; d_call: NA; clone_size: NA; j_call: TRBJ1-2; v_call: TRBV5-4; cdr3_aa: CASSLVGAGGYTF; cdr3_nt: TGTGCCAGCAGCTTGGTGGGCGCCGGTGGCTACACCTTC
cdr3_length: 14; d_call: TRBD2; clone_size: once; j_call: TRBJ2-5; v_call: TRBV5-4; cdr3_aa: CASSLGDYQETQYF; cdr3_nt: TGTGCCAGCAGCTTGGGGGACTATCAAGAGACCCAGTACTTC
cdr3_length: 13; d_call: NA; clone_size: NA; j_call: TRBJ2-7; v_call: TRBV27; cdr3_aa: CASSLVGTYEQYF; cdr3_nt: TGTGCCAGCAGTTTGGTGGGAACCTACGAGCAGTACTTC
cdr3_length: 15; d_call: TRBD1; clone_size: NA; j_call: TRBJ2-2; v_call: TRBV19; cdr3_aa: CASIQPGQLVGELFF; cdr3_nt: TGTGCCAGTATCCAACCGGGACAGTTGGTCGGGGAGCTGTTTTTT
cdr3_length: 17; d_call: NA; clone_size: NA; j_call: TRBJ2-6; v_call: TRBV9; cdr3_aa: CASSVLGDKSGANVLTF; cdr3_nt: TGTGCCAGCAGCGTCCTGGGGGACAAGTCTGGGGCCAACGTCCTGACTTTC
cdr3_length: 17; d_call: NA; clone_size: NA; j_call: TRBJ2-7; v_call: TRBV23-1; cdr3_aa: CASSQTPGLYYPYEQYF; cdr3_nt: TGCGCCAGCAGTCAAACCCCGGGACTCTATTACCCCTACGAGCAGTACTTC
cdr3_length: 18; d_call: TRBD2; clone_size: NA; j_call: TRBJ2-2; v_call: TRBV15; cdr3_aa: CATSSPRGLAGRTGELFF; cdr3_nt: TGTGCCACCAGCTCCCCAAGGGGACTAGCGGGACGCACCGGGGAGCTGTTTTTT
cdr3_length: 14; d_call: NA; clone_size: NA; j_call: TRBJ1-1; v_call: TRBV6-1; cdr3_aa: CASSDGQGDTEAFF; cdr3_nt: TGTGCCAGCAGTGATGGACAAGGTGACACTGAAGCTTTCTTT
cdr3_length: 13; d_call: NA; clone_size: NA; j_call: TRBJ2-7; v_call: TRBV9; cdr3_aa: CASSVGVDYEQYF; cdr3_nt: TGTGCCAGCAGCGTAGGGGTGGACTACGAGCAGTACTTC
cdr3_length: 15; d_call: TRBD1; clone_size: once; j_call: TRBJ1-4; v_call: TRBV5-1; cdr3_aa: CASSSGTATNEKLFF; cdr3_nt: TGCGCCAGCAGCTCGGGGACAGCAACTAATGAAAAACTGTTTTTT
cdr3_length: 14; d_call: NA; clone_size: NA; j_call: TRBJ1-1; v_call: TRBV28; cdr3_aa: CASSHRVVNTEAFF; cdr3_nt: TGTGCCAGCAGTCACAGGGTAGTGAACACTGAAGCTTTCTTT
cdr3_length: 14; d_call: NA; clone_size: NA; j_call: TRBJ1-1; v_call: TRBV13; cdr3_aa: CASSLRGEDTEAFF; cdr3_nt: TGTGCCAGCAGCTTACGAGGGGAGGACACTGAAGCTTTCTTT
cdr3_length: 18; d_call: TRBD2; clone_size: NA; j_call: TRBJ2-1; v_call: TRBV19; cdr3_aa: CASSPFLPNAGVVGEQFF; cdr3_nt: TGTGCCAGTTCTCCCTTCTTACCGAACGCGGGAGTAGTTGGTGAGCAGTTCTTC
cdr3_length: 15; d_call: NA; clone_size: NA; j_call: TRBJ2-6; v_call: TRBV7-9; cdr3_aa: CASSSRVSGANVLTF; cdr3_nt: TGTGCCAGCAGTTCCAGGGTCTCTGGGGCCAACGTCCTGACTTTC
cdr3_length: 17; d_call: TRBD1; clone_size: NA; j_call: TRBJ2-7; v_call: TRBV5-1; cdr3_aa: CASSLARWETGINEQYF; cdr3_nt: TGCGCCAGCAGCTTGGCCCGGTGGGAGACAGGGATTAACGAGCAGTACTTC
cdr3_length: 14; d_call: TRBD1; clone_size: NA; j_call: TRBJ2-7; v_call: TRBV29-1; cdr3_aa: CSVGGQGGVYEQYF; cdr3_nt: TGCAGCGTTGGCGGGCAAGGGGGCGTGTACGAGCAGTACTTC
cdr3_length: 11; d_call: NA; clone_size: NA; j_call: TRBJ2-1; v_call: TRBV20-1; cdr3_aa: CSARVGVEQFF; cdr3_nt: TGCAGTGCTAGAGTGGGGGTTGAGCAGTTCTTC
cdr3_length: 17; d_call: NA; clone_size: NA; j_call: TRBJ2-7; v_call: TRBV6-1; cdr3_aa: CASSERSIPSARYEQYF; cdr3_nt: TGTGCCAGCAGTGAACGTTCTATACCAAGTGCCCGCTACGAGCAGTACTTC
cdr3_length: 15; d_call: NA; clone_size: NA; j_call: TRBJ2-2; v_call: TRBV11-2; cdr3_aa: CASSLFGSDTGELFF; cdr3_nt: TGTGCCAGCAGCTTATTCGGGAGCGACACCGGGGAGCTGTTTTTT
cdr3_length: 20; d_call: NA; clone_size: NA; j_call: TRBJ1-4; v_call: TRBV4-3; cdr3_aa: CASSQDRKAQTVGTNEKLFF; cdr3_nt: TGCGCCAGCAGCCAAGATCGAAAGGCACAGACAGTGGGAACTAATGAAAAACTGTTTTTT
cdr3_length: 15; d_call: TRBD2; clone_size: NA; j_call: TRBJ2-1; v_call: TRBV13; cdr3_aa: CASSLRTSGKGEQFF; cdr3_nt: TGTGCCAGCAGCTTAAGGACTAGCGGGAAGGGTGAGCAGTTCTTC
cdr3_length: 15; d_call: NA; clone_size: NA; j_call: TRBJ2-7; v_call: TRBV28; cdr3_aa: CASSLSSISLYEQYF; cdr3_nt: TGTGCCAGCAGTTTATCATCAATTAGCCTCTACGAGCAGTACTTC
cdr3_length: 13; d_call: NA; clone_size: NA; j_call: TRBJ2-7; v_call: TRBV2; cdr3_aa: CASSEVPVGEQYF; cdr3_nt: TGTGCCAGCAGTGAAGTCCCGGTGGGGGAGCAGTACTTC
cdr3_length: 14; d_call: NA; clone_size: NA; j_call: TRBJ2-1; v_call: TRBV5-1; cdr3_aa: CASSLDVARSEQFF; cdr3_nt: TGCGCCAGCAGCTTGGACGTAGCGCGCAGTGAGCAGTTCTTC
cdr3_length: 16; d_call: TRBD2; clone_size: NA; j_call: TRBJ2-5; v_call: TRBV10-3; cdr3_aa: CAISEALAGIQETQYF; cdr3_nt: TGTGCCATCAGTGAGGCGCTAGCGGGAATCCAAGAGACCCAGTACTTC
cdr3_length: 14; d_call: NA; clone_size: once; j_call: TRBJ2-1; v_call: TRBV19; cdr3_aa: CASSTRGDYNEQFF; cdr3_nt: TGTGCCAGTAGTACCCGTGGGGACTACAATGAGCAGTTCTTC
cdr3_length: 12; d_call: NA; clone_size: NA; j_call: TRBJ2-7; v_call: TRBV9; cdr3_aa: CASSGPTYEQYF; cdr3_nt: TGTGCCAGCAGCGGACCAACCTACGAGCAGTACTTC
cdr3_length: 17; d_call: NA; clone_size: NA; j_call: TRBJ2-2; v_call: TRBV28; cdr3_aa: CASSLRTVRPASGELFF; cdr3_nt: TGTGCCAGCAGTTTAAGAACAGTAAGGCCCGCGAGCGGGGAGCTGTTTTTT
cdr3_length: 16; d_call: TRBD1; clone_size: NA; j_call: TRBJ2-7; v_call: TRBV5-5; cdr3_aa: CASSLAIQGAPYEQYF; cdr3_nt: TGTGCCAGCAGCTTGGCCATACAGGGGGCCCCCTACGAGCAGTACTTC
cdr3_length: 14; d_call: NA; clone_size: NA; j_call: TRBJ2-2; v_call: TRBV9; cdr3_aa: CASSVVEGYGELFF; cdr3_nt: TGTGCCAGCAGCGTAGTAGAGGGGTACGGGGAGCTGTTTTTT
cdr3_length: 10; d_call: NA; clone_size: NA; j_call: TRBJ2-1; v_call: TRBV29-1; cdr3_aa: CSRAINEQFF; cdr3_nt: TGCAGCCGGGCGATAAATGAGCAGTTCTTC
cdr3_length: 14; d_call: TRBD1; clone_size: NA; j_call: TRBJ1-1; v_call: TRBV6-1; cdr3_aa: CASSIDRGNTEAFF; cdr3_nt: TGTGCCAGCAGCATTGACAGGGGGAACACTGAAGCTTTCTTT
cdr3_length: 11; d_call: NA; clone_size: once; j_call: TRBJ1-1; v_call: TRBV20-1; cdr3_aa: CSARGRTEAFF; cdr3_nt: TGCAGTGCTCGTGGGCGCACTGAAGCTTTCTTT
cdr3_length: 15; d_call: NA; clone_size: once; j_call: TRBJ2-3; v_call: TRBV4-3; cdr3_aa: CASSQDLILADTQYF; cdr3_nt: TGCGCCAGCAGCCAAGATCTCATTCTCGCAGATACGCAGTATTTT
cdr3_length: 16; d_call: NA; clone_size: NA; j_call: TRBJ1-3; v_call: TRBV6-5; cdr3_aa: CASSYSDAIGGNTIYF; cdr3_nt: TGTGCCAGCAGTTACAGTGACGCCATTGGGGGAAACACCATATATTTT
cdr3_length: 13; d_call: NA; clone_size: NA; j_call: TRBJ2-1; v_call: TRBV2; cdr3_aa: CASSDSGYNEQFF; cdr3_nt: TGTGCCAGCAGTGATAGCGGCTACAATGAGCAGTTCTTC
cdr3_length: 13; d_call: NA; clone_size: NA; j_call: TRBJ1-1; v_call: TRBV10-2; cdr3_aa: CASHWGVNTEAFF; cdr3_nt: TGCGCCAGCCACTGGGGTGTGAACACTGAAGCTTTCTTT